This T cell receptor (beta chain) was identified in a study of cytomegalovirus exposure and HLA in healthy donors. Overall study findings and caveats: There were some V segments, including TRBV6-2 and TRBV6-3, excluded as indistinguishable.

A word on this clone: Its antigen is not identified.

J gave up 6 bases and V 3 bases, and 10 bases lay outside the gene matches. The CDR3 spans 16 residues. Germline CDR1 and CDR2: MGHRA and YSYEKL. Primers: 60 Vbeta forward and 13 Jbeta reverse. TCRdb's copy holds only in-frame clones and misses some; the assay was immunoSEQ multiplex PCR. The sample contains 89,000 or so clones, roughly 77% of which appear only once. The chain recombines TRBV4-1 with TRBJ2-1, with 8 positions matching TRBD2. Material for sequencing was PBMCs. The TCR comes from a man between 60 and 75 years old in good health and CMV-seronegative. The CDR3 nucleotides are TGCGCCAGCAGCCAGGAAAGCCAGCGGGGGAGCAATGAGCAGTTCTTC. This translates into CASSQESQRGSNEQFF.